The TCR beta chain under discussion was sequenced for a study of blood T cell repertoires in COVID-19. Overall study: Samples representing acute and convalescent COVID-19 were sourced from the United States, Italy and Spain.

All recovered Cohort 3 donors got two negative PCRs, got clearance, or saw symptom resolution. Authors' processing steps: Nucleated cell counts were estimated from reference gene primer amplification. Some clones are missing from TCRdb's copy, which holds only in-frame ones; the method was immunoSEQ multiplex PCR. V and J calls and clone size follow that table, whereas D and trimming were derived from the DNA. The repertoire includes some 500,000 clones, 88% of them detected once, and 1.5% to 2% sits in the top ten. The V gene lost 4 bases and the J gene lost 5 bases, with 22 bases spanning the gap. Germline CDR1 and CDR2: MGHDK and SYGVNS. The CDR3 loop spans 17 amino acids.

Sequencing was carried out using PBMCs or T cells enriched from blood (not recorded which). The V and J genes are TRBV25-1 and TRBJ2-3; D call uncertain. This sequence originates from a woman aged 40 to 49 who had recovered from COVID-19. The CDR3 loop is CASSARYGWLGQDTQYF. CDR3 nucleotide sequence: TGTGCCAGCAGTGCCCGTTACGGGTGGTTGGGTCAAGATACGCAGTATTTT.